The clone carrying this T cell receptor (beta chain) was recorded a few times. Its antigen is currently unknown. The data derive from a study of type 1 and type 2 diabetes patients. Study information: Samples came from type 1 diabetic, type 2 diabetic or nondiabetic people, recruited in China. Overall study findings and caveats: A median of one highly-expanded CD4+ clone, covering around 4% of reads, occurred in type 2 diabetes.

Amplification started from genomic DNA. Multiplex PCR with 30 forward and 13 reverse primers amplified the TCR beta CDR3. TCRdb re-called the multiplex PCR reads through MiXCR, storing one row per CDR3 protein. This sample has 250,000 to 300,000 distinct CDR3 sequences; 45% to 60% occur once, and the top ten carry 12% to 15%. The CDR3 consists of 14 residues. Trimming took off 2 bases at V and 3 bases at J, with 11 bases between the two ends. Germline assignment: CDR1 MNHEY and CDR2 SVGAGI. Sequencing input: peripheral blood mononuclear cells (PBMCs). This TCR came from a man aged 18-30 years with type 2 diabetes. The chain links TRBV6-5 to TRBJ2-7; D is possibly TRBD1 (5 bases). CDR3 region: CASSYGSRGYEQYF. The DNA of the CDR3 is TGTGCCAGCAGTTACGGCTCTAGGGGCTACGAGCAGTACTTC.